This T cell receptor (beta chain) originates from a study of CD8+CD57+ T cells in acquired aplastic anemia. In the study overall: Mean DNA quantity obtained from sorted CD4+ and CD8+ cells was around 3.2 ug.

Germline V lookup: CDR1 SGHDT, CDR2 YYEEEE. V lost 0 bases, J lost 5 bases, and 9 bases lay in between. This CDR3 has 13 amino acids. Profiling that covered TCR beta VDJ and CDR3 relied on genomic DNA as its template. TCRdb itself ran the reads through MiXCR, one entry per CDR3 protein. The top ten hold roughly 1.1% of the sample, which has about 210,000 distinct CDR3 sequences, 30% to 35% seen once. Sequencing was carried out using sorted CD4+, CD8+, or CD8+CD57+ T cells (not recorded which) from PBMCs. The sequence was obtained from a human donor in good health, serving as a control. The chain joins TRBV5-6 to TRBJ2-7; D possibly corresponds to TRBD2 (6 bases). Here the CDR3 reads CASSLELANEQYF. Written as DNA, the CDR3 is TGTGCCAGCAGCTTGGAACTAGCTAACGAGCAGTACTTC.